This T cell receptor (beta chain) was retrieved from a study of T cell responses to AZD1222 COVID-19 vaccine (dated by TCRdb to the early 2020s). About the study as a whole: Because spike-specific TCR depth and breadth did not differ between the two schedules, AZD1222 recipients who got a second dose at roughly 4 weeks were pooled with those who got a second dose at roughly 12 weeks. A total of more than 230 trial participants underwent TCR sequencing, of whom roughly 210 had received two doses of AZD1222 and some 25 had received two doses of the MenACWY control vaccine. Enrollment into the trials was organized by age into subgroups of 18-55, 56-69 and 70-plus years, and those subgroups contained approximately 160, 26 and 62 TCR-sequenced participants, respectively.

The CDR3 regions of human TCRbeta chains were analyzed by immunosequencing. In the paper's pipeline: Repertoire TCRs were checked for matches against a reference library of SARS-CoV-2-specific TCRs that had been generated using the MIRA antigen-specificity platform. Breadth was defined as the fraction of unique TCRs that were SARS-CoV-2-associated. Depth was defined as the fraction of total T cells that were SARS-CoV-2-associated. Using the MIRA data, each spike-specific TCR was assigned both to the spike region to which the TCR was reactive and to a CD4 or CD8 class. Log10-transformed breadth and depth values were compared by one-way ANOVA with Sidak's multiple comparisons tests. Imported from immuneACCESS, the table was reduced by TCRdb to in-frame sequences with V and J called. These copies leave out some clones; in studies compared against another copy, an unresolved V gene accounts for under half, and the cause of the remainder is not known. From that table come the V and J calls and clone size; the DNA was used to work out D and trimming. The sample has approximately 90,000 clones on record, over 80% of them singletons. Less than 20% of the sample is held by the ten biggest clonotypes.

Per the publication, the time point label means: baseline before first vaccination. Vaccinee samples were obtained from the UK trials COV001 and COV002, which included a single-blind randomized controlled phase 2/3 trial of AZD1222 (ChAdOx1 nCoV-19) in healthy adults. For TCRbeta chain sequencing, PBMC samples were collected from trial participants at day 0 and at day 28 after the second dose. This clone has just one count. It lacks a known antigen. At one end the junction does not follow the germline gene, possibly because of a read error. What the work shows at the level of the full study, not this receptor alone: Conclusions about previously exposed vaccinees are limited because only a handful of AZD1222 recipients were SARS-CoV-2 seropositive at baseline. Nearly half of unique spike-specific TCRs reportedly recognized epitopes outside regions mutated in the B.1.351 and B.1.1.7 variants. Most participants were white British and females outnumbered males, and the authors suggested that clonal diversity may have been underestimated. In the small 56-69-year group, the increase in depth fell short of significance, most likely because of low power. The whole spike protein was spanned by vaccine-associated CD4 TCRs, and dominant responses were seen in regions 160-218 and 743-854. After two AZD1222 doses, spike-specific TCR breadth and depth were significantly higher than at day 0 and than in MenACWY recipients. No day 14 peak-response samples were available, so repertoires were characterized only after the peak T cell response.

CDR1 and CDR2, looked up from the germline V gene, are MGHRA and YSYEKL. Counted from cysteine to phenylalanine, this CDR3 has 19 amino acids. Just the 57-base CDR3 DNA is kept, in frame starting at base 1. Here the chain combines TRBV4-1 and TRBJ1-2; perhaps TRBD1 is the D gene, with 5 bases matching. The specimen comprised peripheral blood, sampled on day 0 of AZD1222 vaccination. The receptor was isolated from an adult in good health. CDR3 sequence: CASSQEPSSRSGPKYGYTF. The nucleotide sequence is TGCGCCAGCAGCCAAGAACCCTCCTCCCGGTCAGGGCCTAAGTATGGCTACACCTTC.